The 8 T cell receptor beta chains presented below share a single source sample, sequenced in a study of OX40 agonist ivuxolimab in advanced cancers. Sequenced by immunoSEQ multiplex PCR; TCRdb stores in-frame clones only, minus some. The profile shows 45,000 to 55,000 clones, approximately 80% of them singletons. The specimen comprised CD4+ or CD8+ T cells sorted from blood, sampled in a trial of the OX40 agonist ivuxolimab. These receptors originate from an adult with an advanced solid tumor such as melanoma, head and neck, liver or kidney cancer.

The chain is built from TRBV6-4 and TRBJ2-7; D perhaps matches TRBD1 (5 bases). The CDR3 totals 14 residues. Germline loops: CDR1 MRHNA, CDR2 SNTAGT. V was shortened by 6 bases and J by 6 bases, with 18 bases between the two germline ends. CDR3 residues: CASRQEGAASEQYV. CDR3 coding DNA: TGTGCCAGCAGACAAGAAGGGGCGGCAAGCGAGCAGTACGTC.

The V call is TRBV7-6, the J call TRBJ2-7, with a tentative D call TRBD1 (5 bases). Germline V gene lookup returns CDR1 SGHVS and CDR2 FNYEAQ. This CDR3 comprises 14 residues. The V end was cut by 5 bases, the J end by 4 bases, with 15 bases between. CDR3 sequence reads: CASSHAGNWYEQYF. For the CDR3, the DNA is TGTGCCAGCAGCCACGCAGGGAATTGGTACGAGCAGTACTTC.

This clone was counted a single time. The chain joins TRBV28 to TRBJ2-1; 13 bases are shared with TRBD2. V was clipped by 4 bases and J by 7 bases; unmatched bases: 7. The CDR3 has 16 amino acids. Germline V gene data show CDR1 as MDHEN and CDR2 as SYDVKM. CDR3 sequence: CASSYLGTSGENEQFF. As DNA, the CDR3 is TGTGCCAGCAGTTACCTCGGGACTAGCGGGGAAAATGAGCAGTTCTTC.

This clone qualifies as medium-sized. Different DNA sequences within this sample yield the same CDR3. The chain carries TRBV27 and TRBJ1-5; D gene uncertain. Germline-derived CDR1 and CDR2 are MNHEY and SMNVEV (reference sequence). With 0 bases removed from V and 0 bases from J, the gap between germline ends came to 3 bases. The CDR3 runs 14 residues. The CDR3 here is CASSLSNSNQPQHF. In DNA form, the CDR3 reads TGTGCCAGCAGTTTATCAAATAGCAATCAGCCCCAGCATTTT.

The V gene is TRBV10-3, the J gene TRBJ2-1; tentatively, D is TRBD1 (5 bases). The V gene's germline CDR1 is ENHRY and CDR2 SYGVKD. The CDR3 contains 15 residues. The V gene lost 6 bases and the J gene lost 2 bases, with 14 bases spanning the gap. The CDR3 nucleotides read TGTGCCATCAGAACGGACATATCAACCTACAATGAGCAGTTCTTC. The encoded protein is CAIRTDISTYNEQFF.

The V call is TRBV6-1, the J call TRBJ2-1; TRBD2 aligns across 11 bases. Losses at the gene ends were 4 bases for V and 2 bases for J; bases not matched to a gene: 4. The CDR3 runs to 16 residues. The V gene's germline CDR1 is MNHNS and CDR2 SASEGT. DNA of the CDR3: TGTGCCAGCAGTGGTACTAGCGGGGGAGCCTACAATGAGCAGTTCTTC. Protein sequence: CASSGTSGGAYNEQFF.

The rearrangement joins TRBV28 to TRBJ1-4; 7 bases match TRBD1. Germline V CDR1 and CDR2: MDHEN, SYDVKM. Trimming cost V 1 base and J 7 bases; bases outside gene matches: 9. This CDR3 is built from 16 residues. The CDR3 DNA sequence: TGTGCCAGCAGTTTATCCCAGGGGGGTGGGGCTGAAAAACTGTTTTTT. It translates to CASSLSQGGGAEKLFF.

V is TRBV27 and J is TRBJ2-1; 9 bases are a match to TRBD1. V shed 5 bases and J 2 bases; nucleotides not matched to a gene: 7. The germline CDR1 and CDR2 sequences are MNHEY and SMNVEV (reference sequence). The CDR3 consists of 16 residues. The CDR3 protein is CASSAQQGAAYNEQFF. In DNA, the CDR3 is TGTGCCAGCAGTGCTCAACAGGGGGCAGCCTACAATGAGCAGTTCTTC.